The subject of this entry is one TCR beta chain. This record belongs to a study of blood T cell repertoires in COVID-19. Trimming removed 2 bases from V and 3 bases from J, with 20 bases in between. The CDR3 is 17 residues long. Per germline, CDR1 GTSNPN and CDR2 SVGIG (reference sequence). TCRdb's copy holds only in-frame clones and misses some; the assay was immunoSEQ multiplex PCR. The table includes roughly 330,000 clones, approximately 90% detected once. Participants spanned ages about 18 to 90 years and resided in fewer than 30 US areas. The sample comprised PBMCs or T cells enriched from blood (not recorded which). The receptor was derived from a young woman who had recovered from COVID-19. The genes are TRBV30 and TRBJ1-3; D might be TRBD1 (5 bases). Here the CDR3 reads CAWSWGWGVEGGNTIYF. As DNA, the CDR3 is TGTGCCTGGAGTTGGGGTTGGGGGGTAGAAGGTGGAAACACCATATATTTT.